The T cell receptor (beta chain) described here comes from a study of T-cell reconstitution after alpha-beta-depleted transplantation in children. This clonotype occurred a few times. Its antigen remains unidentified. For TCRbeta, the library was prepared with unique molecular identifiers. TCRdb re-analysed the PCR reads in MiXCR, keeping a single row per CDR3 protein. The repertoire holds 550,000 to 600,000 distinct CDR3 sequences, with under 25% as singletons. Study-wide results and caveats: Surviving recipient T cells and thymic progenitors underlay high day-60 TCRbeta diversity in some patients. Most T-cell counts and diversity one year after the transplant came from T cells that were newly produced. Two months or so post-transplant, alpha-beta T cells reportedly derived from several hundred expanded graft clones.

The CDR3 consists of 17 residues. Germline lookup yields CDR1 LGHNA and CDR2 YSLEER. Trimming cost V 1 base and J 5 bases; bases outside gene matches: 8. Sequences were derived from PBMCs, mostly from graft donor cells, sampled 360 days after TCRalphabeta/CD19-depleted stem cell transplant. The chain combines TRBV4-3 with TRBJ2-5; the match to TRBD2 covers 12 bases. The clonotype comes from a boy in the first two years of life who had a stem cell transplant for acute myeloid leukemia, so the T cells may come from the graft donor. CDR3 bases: TGCGCCAGCAGCCAAGGACTAGCGGGGGTTGGACGGGAGACCCAGTACTTC. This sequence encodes CASSQGLAGVGRETQYF.